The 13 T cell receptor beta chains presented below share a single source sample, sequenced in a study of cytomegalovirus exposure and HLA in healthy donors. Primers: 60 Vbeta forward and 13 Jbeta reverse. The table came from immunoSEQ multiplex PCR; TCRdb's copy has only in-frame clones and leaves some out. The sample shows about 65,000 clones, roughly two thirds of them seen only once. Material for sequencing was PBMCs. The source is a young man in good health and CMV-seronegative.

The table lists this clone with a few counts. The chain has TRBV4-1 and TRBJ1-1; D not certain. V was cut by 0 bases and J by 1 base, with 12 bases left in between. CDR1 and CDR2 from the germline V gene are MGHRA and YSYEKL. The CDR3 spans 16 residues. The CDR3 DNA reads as TGCGCCAGCAGCCAAGATGCGGCGTTCGGGAACACTGAAGCTTTCTTT. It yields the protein CASSQDAAFGNTEAFF.

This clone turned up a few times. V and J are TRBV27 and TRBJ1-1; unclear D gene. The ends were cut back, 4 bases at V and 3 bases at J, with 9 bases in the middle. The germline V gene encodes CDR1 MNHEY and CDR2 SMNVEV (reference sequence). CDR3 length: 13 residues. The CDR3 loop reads CASSSNLDTEAFF. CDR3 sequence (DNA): TGTGCCAGCAGTTCAAACTTAGACACTGAAGCTTTCTTT.

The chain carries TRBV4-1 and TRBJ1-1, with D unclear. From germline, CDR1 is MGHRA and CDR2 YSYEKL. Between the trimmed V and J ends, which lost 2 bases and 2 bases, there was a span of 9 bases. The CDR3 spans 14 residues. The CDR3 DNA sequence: TGCGCCAGCAGCCAAAAAATAGAAAACACTGAAGCTTTCTTT. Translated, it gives CASSQKIENTEAFF.

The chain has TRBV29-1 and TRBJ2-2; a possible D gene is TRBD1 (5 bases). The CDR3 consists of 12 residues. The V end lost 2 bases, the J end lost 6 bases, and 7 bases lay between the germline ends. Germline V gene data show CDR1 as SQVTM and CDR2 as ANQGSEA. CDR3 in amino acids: CSVEQGPGELFF. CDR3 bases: TGCAGCGTTGAACAGGGCCCCGGGGAGCTGTTTTTT.

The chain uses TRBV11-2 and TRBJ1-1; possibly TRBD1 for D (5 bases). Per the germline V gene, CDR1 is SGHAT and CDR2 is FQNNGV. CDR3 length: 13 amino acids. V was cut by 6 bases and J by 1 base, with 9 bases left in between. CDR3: CASRQQANTEAFF. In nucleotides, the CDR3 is TGTGCCAGCAGACAACAGGCGAACACTGAAGCTTTCTTT.

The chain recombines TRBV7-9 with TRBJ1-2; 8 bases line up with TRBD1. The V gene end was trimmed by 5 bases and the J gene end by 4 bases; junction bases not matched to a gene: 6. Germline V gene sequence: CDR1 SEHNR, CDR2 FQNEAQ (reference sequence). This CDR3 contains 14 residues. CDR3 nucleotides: TGTGCCAGCAGCCGCCAGGGGGCAGGCTATGGCTACACCTTC. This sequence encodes CASSRQGAGYGYTF.

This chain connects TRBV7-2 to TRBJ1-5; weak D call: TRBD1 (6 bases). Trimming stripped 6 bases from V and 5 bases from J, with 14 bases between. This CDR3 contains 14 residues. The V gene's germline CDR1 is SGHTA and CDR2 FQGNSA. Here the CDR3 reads CASRPAGVDQPQHF. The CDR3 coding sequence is TGTGCCAGCAGACCAGCAGGGGTCGATCAGCCCCAGCATTTT.

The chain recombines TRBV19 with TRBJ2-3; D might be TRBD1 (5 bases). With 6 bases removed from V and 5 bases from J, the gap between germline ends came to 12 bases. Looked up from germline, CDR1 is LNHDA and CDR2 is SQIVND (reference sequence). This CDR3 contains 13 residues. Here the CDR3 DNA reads TGTGCCAGTAGATTCGTGGGGCAAGATACGCAGTATTTT. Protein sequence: CASRFVGQDTQYF.

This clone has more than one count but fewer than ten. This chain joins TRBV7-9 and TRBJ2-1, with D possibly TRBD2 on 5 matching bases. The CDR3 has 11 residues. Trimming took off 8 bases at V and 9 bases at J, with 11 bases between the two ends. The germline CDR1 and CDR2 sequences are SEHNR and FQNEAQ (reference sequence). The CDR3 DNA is TGTGCCAGCCTCCGAGAGGGTGAGCAGTTCTTC. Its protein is CASLREGEQFF. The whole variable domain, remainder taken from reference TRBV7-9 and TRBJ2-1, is DTGVSQNPRHKITKRGQNVTFRCDPISEHNRLYWYRQTLGQGPEFLTYFQNEAQLEKSRLLSDRFSAERPKGSFSTLEIQRTEQGDSAMYLCASLREGEQFFGPGTRLTVL.

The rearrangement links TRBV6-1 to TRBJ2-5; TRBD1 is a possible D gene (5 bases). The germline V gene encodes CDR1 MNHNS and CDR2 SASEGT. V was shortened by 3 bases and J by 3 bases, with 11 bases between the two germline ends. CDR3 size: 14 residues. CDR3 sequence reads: CASSEWQGKETQYF. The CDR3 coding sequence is TGTGCCAGCAGTGAGTGGCAGGGCAAAGAGACCCAGTACTTC.

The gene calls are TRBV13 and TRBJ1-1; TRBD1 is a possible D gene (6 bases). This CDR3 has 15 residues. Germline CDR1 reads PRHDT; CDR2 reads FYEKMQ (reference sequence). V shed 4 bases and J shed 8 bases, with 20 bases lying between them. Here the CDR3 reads CASSSGQSGSREAFF. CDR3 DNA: TGTGCCAGCAGCTCTGGACAGTCTGGCAGTAGAGAAGCTTTCTTT.

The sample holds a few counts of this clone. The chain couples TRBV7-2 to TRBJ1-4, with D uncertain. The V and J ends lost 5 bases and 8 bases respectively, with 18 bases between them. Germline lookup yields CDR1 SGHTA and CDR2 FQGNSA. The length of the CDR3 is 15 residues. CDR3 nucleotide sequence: TGTGCCAGCAGCCCACTTGGCCAAACGGGAGAAAAACTGTTTTTT. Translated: CASSPLGQTGEKLFF.

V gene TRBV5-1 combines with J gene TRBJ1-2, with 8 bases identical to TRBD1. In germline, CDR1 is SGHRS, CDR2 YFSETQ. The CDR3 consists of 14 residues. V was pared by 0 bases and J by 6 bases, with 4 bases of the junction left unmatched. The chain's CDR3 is CASSLAYRGDGYTF. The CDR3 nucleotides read TGCGCCAGCAGCTTGGCCTACAGGGGGGATGGCTACACCTTC.